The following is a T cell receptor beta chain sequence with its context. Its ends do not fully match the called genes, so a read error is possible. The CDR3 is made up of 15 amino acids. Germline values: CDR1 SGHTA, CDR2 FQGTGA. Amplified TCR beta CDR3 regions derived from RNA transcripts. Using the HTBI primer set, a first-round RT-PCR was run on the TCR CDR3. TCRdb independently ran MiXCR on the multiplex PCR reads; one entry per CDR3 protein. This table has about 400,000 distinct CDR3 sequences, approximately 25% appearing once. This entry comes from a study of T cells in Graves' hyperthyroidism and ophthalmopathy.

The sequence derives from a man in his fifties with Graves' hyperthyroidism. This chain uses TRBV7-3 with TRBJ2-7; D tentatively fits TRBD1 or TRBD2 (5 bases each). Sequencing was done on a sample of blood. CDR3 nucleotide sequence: TGTGCCAGCAGCTTACACCCGGCAGGGACCTACGATCAGTACTTC. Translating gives CASSLHPAGTYDQYF.